Each of the 2 T cell receptor beta chains below was sequenced from the same sample in a study of control samples from healthy donors and cancer patients. Libraries were prepared by immunoSEQ multiplex PCR; TCRdb keeps only in-frame clonotypes and omits some of them. This sample yields approximately 37,000 clones, of which about 94% are seen a single time; approximately 3.9% belongs to the top ten. The sample comprised blood. Receptors originate from a woman in her forties or fifties in good health.

The V and J genes are TRBV27 and TRBJ2-1; TRBD2 aligns across 14 bases. The CDR3 is 14 amino acids. Germline CDR1 and CDR2: MNHEY and SMNVEV (reference sequence). Trimming removed 3 bases from V and 9 bases from J; junction bases left unmatched: 1. The CDR3 here is CASSFGTSGGEQFF. The CDR3, as DNA: TGTGCCAGCAGTTTCGGGACTAGCGGGGGTGAGCAGTTCTTC.

DNA of the CDR3: TGTGCCAGCAGTTTAACTCCCTCAACCTCTGGGGCCAACGTCCTGACTTTC. It is translated as CASSLTPSTSGANVLTF. The chain links TRBV28 to TRBJ2-6; D unresolved. V gave up 2 bases and J gave up 0 bases, with 11 bases separating them. The CDR3 sequence is 17 residues long. Germline assignment: CDR1 MDHEN and CDR2 SYDVKM.